This T cell receptor beta chain was identified during a study of shared clonotypes between healthy human individuals. CD8 cells classed as naive were CD45RO-negative and positively selected for CCR7, excluding terminally differentiated effector memory CD45RA+ cells. The ends lost 2 bases at V and 7 bases at J; junction bases unmatched: 4. In germline, CDR1 is MNHEY, CDR2 SMNVEV (reference sequence). The CDR3 totals 14 residues. Method: immunoSEQ multiplex PCR; TCRdb's copy keeps in-frame clones and lacks some. The sample lists about 590,000 clones, just under 97% occurring once. The sample taken for sequencing was naive CD8+ T cells sorted from blood. The chain carries TRBV27 and TRBJ2-2, with 7 bases lining up with TRBD2. The receptor was isolated from a woman in her 30s in good health. CDR3 sequence reads: CASSLAGAIGELFF. The CDR3, as DNA: TGTGCCAGCAGTTTAGCGGGAGCTATCGGGGAGCTGTTTTTT.